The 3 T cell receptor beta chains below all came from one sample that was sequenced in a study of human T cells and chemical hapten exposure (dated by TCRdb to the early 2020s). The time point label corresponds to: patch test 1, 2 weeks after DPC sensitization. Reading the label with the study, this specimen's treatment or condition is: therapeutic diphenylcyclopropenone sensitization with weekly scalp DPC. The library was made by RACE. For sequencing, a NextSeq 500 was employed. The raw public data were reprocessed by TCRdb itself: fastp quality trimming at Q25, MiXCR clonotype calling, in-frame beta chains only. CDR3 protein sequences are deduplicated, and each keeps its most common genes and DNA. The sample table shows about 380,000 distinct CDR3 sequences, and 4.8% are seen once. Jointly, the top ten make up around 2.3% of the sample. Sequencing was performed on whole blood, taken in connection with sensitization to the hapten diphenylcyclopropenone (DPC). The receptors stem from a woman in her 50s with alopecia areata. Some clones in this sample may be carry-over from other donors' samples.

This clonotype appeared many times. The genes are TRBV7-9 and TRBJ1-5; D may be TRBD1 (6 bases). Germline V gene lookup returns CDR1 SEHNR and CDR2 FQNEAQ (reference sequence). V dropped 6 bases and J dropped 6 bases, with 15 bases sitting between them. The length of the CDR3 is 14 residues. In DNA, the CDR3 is TGTGCCAGCAGTACGGACAGAAGTGGTCAGCCCCAGCATTTT. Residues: CASSTDRSGQPQHF.

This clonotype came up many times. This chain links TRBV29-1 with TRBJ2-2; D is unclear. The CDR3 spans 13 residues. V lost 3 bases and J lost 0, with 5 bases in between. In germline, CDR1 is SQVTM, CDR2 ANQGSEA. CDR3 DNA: TGCAGCGTTGACGGAGCGAACACCGGGGAGCTGTTTTTT. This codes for CSVDGANTGELFF.

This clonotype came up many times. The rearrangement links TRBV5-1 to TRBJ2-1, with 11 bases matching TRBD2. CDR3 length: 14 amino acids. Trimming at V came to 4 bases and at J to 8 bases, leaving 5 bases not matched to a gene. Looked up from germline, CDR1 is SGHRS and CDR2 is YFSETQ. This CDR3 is CASSVLAGAYEQFF. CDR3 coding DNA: TGCGCCAGCAGCGTACTAGCGGGGGCCTATGAGCAGTTCTTC.